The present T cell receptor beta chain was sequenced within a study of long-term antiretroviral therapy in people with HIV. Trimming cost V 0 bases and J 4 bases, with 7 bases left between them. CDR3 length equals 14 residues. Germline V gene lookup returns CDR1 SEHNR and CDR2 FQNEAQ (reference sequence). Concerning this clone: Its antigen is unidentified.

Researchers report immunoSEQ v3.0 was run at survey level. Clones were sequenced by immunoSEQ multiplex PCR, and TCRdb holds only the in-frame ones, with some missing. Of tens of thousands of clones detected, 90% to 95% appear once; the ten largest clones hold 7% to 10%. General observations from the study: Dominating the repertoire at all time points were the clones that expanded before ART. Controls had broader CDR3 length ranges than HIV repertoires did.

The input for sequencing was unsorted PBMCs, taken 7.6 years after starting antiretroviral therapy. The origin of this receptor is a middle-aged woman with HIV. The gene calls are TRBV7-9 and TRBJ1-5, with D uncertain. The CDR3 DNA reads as TGTGCCAGCAGCTTAGCCGGGGAAAATCAGCCCCAGCATTTT. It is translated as CASSLAGENQPQHF.